This note documents a single T cell receptor (beta chain) sequence. Antigen: not known. This PCR relied on a set of 60 Vbeta primers and 13 Jbeta primers. Repertoires were generated with immunoSEQ multiplex PCR, while TCRdb's copy carries only in-frame clones and drops some. The table includes 150,000 to 200,000 clones, more than 65% detected once. This sample stems from a study of cytomegalovirus exposure and HLA in healthy donors. At the level of the study: Previous work identified roughly 120 million unique TCR beta sequences from around 200 million T cells. In terms of ancestry, the Caucasian-associated cluster contained roughly 81% of the approximately 400 genotyped donors. Study conclusions and caveats: A list of more than 150 TCR beta chains associated with cytomegalovirus was given.

CDR3 size: 15 residues. Germline V gene lookup returns CDR1 KGHSH and CDR2 LQKENI. Trimming cost V 3 bases and J 3 bases, with 12 bases left between them. All the people who gave samples were healthy bone marrow donors. This chain uses TRBV18 with TRBJ1-5; possible D gene TRBD1, 6 bases. The origin of this receptor is a man aged 50 to 60 in good health and CMV-seronegative. Source material: PBMCs. The CDR3 sequence: CASSPPGGNNQPQHF. In DNA form, the CDR3 reads TGTGCCAGCTCACCCCCGGGGGGCAACAATCAGCCCCAGCATTTT. The complete variable domain, with remaining parts taken from reference TRBV18 and TRBJ1-5, reads NAGVMQNPRHLVRRRGQEARLRCSPMKGHSHVYWYRQLPEEGLKFMVYLQKENIIDESGMPKERFSAEFPKEGPSILRIQQVVRGDSAAYFCASSPPGGNNQPQHFGDGTRLSIL.